This entry lists 28 T cell receptor beta chains sequenced from one sample in a study of CD8 T cells in ankylosing spondylitis (TCRdb year 2017). Receptors were amplified or captured by 5' RACE. Sequencing instrument: Illumina HiSeq 2500. TCRdb reanalyzed the raw reads on its own, using fastp at Q25 for trimming and MiXCR for clone calling, and kept in-frame beta chains. Rows matching on CDR3 protein sequence are summarized as one entry with the most common DNA and genes. This sample gives roughly 160,000 distinct CDR3 sequences in total; roughly 11% of them show up just once. Clones ranked in the top ten supply almost 30% of the sample. The sample taken for sequencing was blood, either unsorted or a sorted T cell fraction (not recorded which). Every receptor here comes from a male donor with ankylosing spondylitis or in good health (not recorded which).

This clonotype has a count of ten or more. V usage is TRBV12-3 or TRBV12-4 and J usage is TRBJ2-7; D is perhaps TRBD2 (5 bases). V was shortened by 4 bases and J by 7 bases, with 17 bases between the two germline ends. The CDR3 contains 14 residues. The CDR3 loop reads CASSSIGLGLEQYF. CDR3 DNA sequence: TGTGCCAGCAGTTCCATTGGACTGGGTCTAGAGCAGTACTTC.

This clonotype was seen many times. The chain links TRBV5-1 to TRBJ2-2; D is unclear. The CDR3 is 15 amino acids. V lost 4 bases, J lost 4 bases, and 14 bases lay in between. Germline assignment: CDR1 SGHRS and CDR2 YFSETQ. CDR3 nucleotide sequence: TGCGCCAGCAGCCAGGAACTAACGAGCACCGGGGAGCTGTTTTTT. Amino acid sequence: CASSQELTSTGELFF.

This clonotype was picked up a small number of times. The V call is TRBV12-3 or TRBV12-4, the J call TRBJ2-1; unclear D gene. The CDR3 has 13 residues. The germline V and J ends were trimmed by 8 bases and 5 bases, with 13 bases remaining between them. CDR3 region: CASLVTGDNEQFF. CDR3 DNA sequence: TGTGCCAGCCTGGTAACTGGGGACAATGAGCAGTTCTTC.

This clonotype has at least ten counts. The J gene is TRBJ2-7, the V gene TRBV2; 7 bases are a match to TRBD2. The CDR3 is 14 amino acids. With V trimmed by 6 bases and J by 6 bases, 11 bases remained unmatched. Germline lookup yields CDR1 SNHLY and CDR2 FYNNEI. The CDR3 region has the DNA TGTGCCAGCAGAGCAGGGCGGGAGACGAGCGAGCAGTACTTC. It is translated as CASRAGRETSEQYF.

The chain carries TRBV5-1 and TRBJ2-1; 12 nucleotides line up with TRBD2. From germline, CDR1 is SGHRS and CDR2 YFSETQ. The CDR3 consists of 14 residues. V dropped 4 bases and J dropped 8; count of bases not matched to a gene: 4. CDR3 region: CASSRTSGKDEQFF. The CDR3 bases are TGCGCCAGCAGCCGGACTAGCGGGAAGGATGAGCAGTTCTTC.

This clonotype has at least ten counts. The chain has TRBV7-9 and TRBJ2-7; D may be TRBD1 (5 bases). This CDR3 spans 14 amino acids. V lost 6 bases, J lost 2 bases, and 14 bases lay in between. CDR1 and CDR2 (germline): SEHNR, FQNEAQ (reference sequence). CDR3 region: CASSGQGPTYEQYF. The CDR3 DNA reads as TGTGCCAGCAGTGGTCAGGGCCCTACCTACGAGCAGTACTTC.

This clonotype was detected many times. The rearrangement links TRBV29-1 to TRBJ2-5; 14 bases align to TRBD2. The CDR3 is 15 amino acids. Germline loops: CDR1 SQVTM, CDR2 ANQGSEA. The ends lost 4 bases at V and 4 bases at J; junction bases unmatched: 5. As DNA, the CDR3 is TGCAGCGTTGGTGGGACTAGCGGGAGAGGAGAGACCCAGTACTTC. It yields the protein CSVGGTSGRGETQYF. Together with reference TRBV29-1 and TRBJ2-5, the CDR3 gives the full variable domain: SAVISQKPSRDICQRGTSLTIQCQVDSQVTMMFWYRQQPGQSLTLIATANQGSEATYESGFVIDKFPISRPNLTFSTLTVSNMSPEDSSIYLCSVGGTSGRGETQYFGPGTRLLVL.

This clonotype has a handful of counts. This chain joins TRBV27 and TRBJ2-1; either TRBD1 or TRBD2 may fit D (6 bases each). CDR3 length: 16 residues. The germline V gene encodes CDR1 MNHEY and CDR2 SMNVEV (reference sequence). Trimming took off 7 bases at V and 0 bases at J, with 16 bases between the two ends. Here the CDR3 DNA reads TGTGCCAGCATCCTTACTGGGGGGCCCTCCTACAATGAGCAGTTCTTC. This sequence encodes CASILTGGPSYNEQFF.

CDR3 sequence (DNA): TGTGCCAGCAGTTACGCCCCGGGACAGTATGGCTACACCTTC. This gives the protein CASSYAPGQYGYTF. This chain uses TRBV6-5 with TRBJ1-2, with TRBD1 identical over 7 bases. This CDR3 is 14 amino acids long. Per the germline V gene, CDR1 is MNHEY and CDR2 is SVGAGI. With V trimmed by 2 bases and J by 5 bases, 5 bases remained unmatched.

A single count supports this clonotype. This chain connects TRBV11-3 to TRBJ2-1; D is uncertain. Germline V gene sequence: CDR1 SGHNT, CDR2 YENEEA. This CDR3 region has 12 residues. Trimming stripped 5 bases from V and 8 bases from J, with 10 bases between. In nucleotides, the CDR3 is TGTGCCAGCAGCGCCTCTAATGATGAGCAGTTCTTC. Translating it yields CASSASNDEQFF. The variable domain in full, with the rest retrieved from reference TRBV11-3 and TRBJ2-1, is EAGVVQSPRYKIIEKKQPVAFWCNPISGHNTLYWYLQNLGQGPELLIRYENEEAVDDSQLPKDRFSAERLKGVDSTLKIQPAELGDSAVYLCASSASNDEQFFGPGTRLTVL.

This clonotype was detected a few times. The chain has TRBV5-6 and TRBJ2-1; a weak D match, TRBD1 (6 bases). This CDR3 contains 15 residues. The germline CDR1 and CDR2 sequences are SGHDT and YYEEEE. Trimming took off 3 bases at V and 4 bases at J, with 14 bases between the two ends. The CDR3 DNA follows: TGTGCCAGCAGCTACGACAGGTCCCCTTACAATGAGCAGTTCTTC. Translation: CASSYDRSPYNEQFF. The complete variable domain, with remaining parts taken from reference TRBV5-6 and TRBJ2-1, reads DAGVTQSPTHLIKTRGQQVTLRCSPKSGHDTVSWYQQALGQGPQFIFQYYEEEERQRGNFPDRFSGHQFPNYSSELNVNALLLGDSALYLCASSYDRSPYNEQFFGPGTRLTVL.

This clonotype has a handful of counts. The gene calls are TRBV24-1 and TRBJ2-1; 8 bases are shared with TRBD2. CDR1 and CDR2 (germline): KGHDR, SFDVKD. V shed 2 bases, J shed 1 base, and the junction held 6 bases outside the gene matches. The CDR3 has 17 residues. CDR3 nucleotide sequence: TGTGCCACCAGTGATTATTCCGGGGGGGCTTCCTACAATGAGCAGTTCTTC. The encoded protein is CATSDYSGGASYNEQFF.

This clonotype was picked up many times. CDR3: CSGARENSYNSPLHF. The CDR3 DNA reads as TGCAGTGGGGCCAGGGAAAACTCCTATAATTCACCCCTCCACTTT. The chain employs TRBV20-1 and TRBJ1-6; D may be TRBD1 (5 bases). Germline CDR1 reads DFQATT; CDR2 reads SNEGSKA (reference sequence). The CDR3 sequence is 15 residues long. Trimming took 7 bases from V and 0 from J, leaving 13 bases between them.

This clonotype was seen a few times. Just one base apart from a much larger clone, this may be a read error. The chain uses TRBV3-1 and TRBJ2-1; tentative D call: TRBD2 (6 bases). The CDR3 runs 17 residues. Per the germline V gene, CDR1 is LGHDT and CDR2 is YNNKEL (reference sequence). The CDR3 DNA follows: TGTGCCAGCACCCAAGGGGCCATAGCGGAAGCTCTCAATGAGCAGTTCTTC. Its protein product is CASTQGAIAEALNEQFF.

With respect to this clonotype: A much larger clone lies a single base off, so this may be a read error. The rearrangement joins TRBV20-1 to TRBJ2-7; 11 bases are shared with TRBD1. Per the germline V gene, CDR1 is DFQATT and CDR2 is SNEGSKA (reference sequence). The CDR3 runs 12 residues. The CDR3 is CSAGQGAYAQYF. In DNA, the CDR3 is TGCAGTGCTGGACAGGGGGCCTACGCGCAGTACTTC.

This clonotype was seen repeatedly, ten times or more. The chain carries TRBV12-3 or TRBV12-4 and TRBJ1-5, with D perhaps matching TRBD1 (5 bases). The CDR3 loop spans 15 amino acids. Trimming shortened V by 3 bases and J by 2 bases, and 11 bases separated the two germline ends. The CDR3 loop reads CASSFRQGGNQPQHF. DNA of the CDR3: TGTGCCAGCAGTTTCCGGCAGGGCGGCAATCAGCCCCAGCATTTT.

V usage is TRBV3-1 and J usage is TRBJ1-4; D is uncertain. The V and J ends lost 2 bases and 7 bases respectively, with 14 bases between them. There are 15 residues in the CDR3. The germline V gene encodes CDR1 LGHDT and CDR2 YNNKEL (reference sequence). CDR3 sequence reads: CASSQSAGRTEKLFF. In DNA form, the CDR3 reads TGTGCCAGCAGCCAATCCGCGGGGAGGACTGAAAAACTGTTTTTT.

This clonotype was counted ten times or more. The V call is TRBV15, the J call TRBJ1-6; 7 nucleotides match TRBD1. Losses at the gene ends were 0 bases for V and 7 bases for J; bases not matched to a gene: 6. The V gene's germline CDR1 is LNHNV and CDR2 YYDKDF (reference sequence). The CDR3 covers 16 residues. The CDR3 nucleotides read TGTGCCACCAGCAGAGATCGATCAGGGGGGAATTCACCCCTCCACTTT. Translating it yields CATSRDRSGGNSPLHF.

This clonotype was detected a few times. The genes are TRBV20-1 and TRBJ2-5; D unclear. Trimming took off 5 bases at V and 3 bases at J, with 13 bases between the two ends. This CDR3 region has 13 residues. Per the germline V gene, CDR1 is DFQATT and CDR2 is SNEGSKA (reference sequence). The CDR3 nucleotides are TGCAGTGCTCTACTAAGTTTGGAAGAGACCCAGTACTTC. This codes for CSALLSLEETQYF.

The sample holds many counts of this clonotype. The chain carries TRBV15 and TRBJ2-1, with 10 bases lining up with TRBD1. Germline V lookup: CDR1 LNHNV, CDR2 YYDKDF (reference sequence). V shed 0 bases and J 10 bases; nucleotides not matched to a gene: 18. The CDR3 is made up of 19 amino acids. DNA of the CDR3: TGTGCCACCAGCAGAGATAGGAGCGGTCGCCGGGACAGGGGAGTAGAGCAGTTCTTC. It yields the protein CATSRDRSGRRDRGVEQFF.

About this clonotype: A read error is possible here, since a much larger clone lies one base away. J is TRBJ2-7 and V is TRBV7-8; tentatively, D is TRBD1 or TRBD2 (5 bases each). The CDR3 has 14 residues. With 4 bases removed from V and 2 bases from J, the gap between germline ends came to 12 bases. CDR1 and CDR2 from the germline V gene are SGHVS and FQNEAQ. Here the CDR3 reads CASSSIWGPYEQYF. CDR3 sequence (DNA): TGTGCCAGCAGCTCCATATGGGGACCCTACGAGCAGTACTTC. The full variable domain, rest sourced from reference TRBV7-8 and TRBJ2-7, is GAGVSQSPRYKVAKRGQDVALRCDPISGHVSLFWYQQALGQGPEFLTYFQNEAQLDKSGLPSDRFFAERPEGSVSTLKIQRTQQEDSAVYLCASSSIWGPYEQYFGPGTRLTVT.

This clonotype was recorded at least ten times. The V call is TRBV20-1, the J call TRBJ1-5, with TRBD1 as a possible D gene (5 bases). Germline lookup yields CDR1 DFQATT and CDR2 SNEGSKA (reference sequence). This CDR3 has 15 residues. V was cut by 5 bases and J by 0 bases, with 14 bases left in between. DNA of the CDR3: TGCAGTGCTGTAGGACACGTCAATAGCAATCAGCCCCAGCATTTT. Translated, it gives CSAVGHVNSNQPQHF.

This clonotype was seen many times. CDR3 bases: TGTGCCAGCAGCGCTAGCGGGAGGGTGGGCGAGCAGTACTTC. This codes for CASSASGRVGEQYF. The chain employs TRBV7-2 and TRBJ2-7; 12 nucleotides align to TRBD2. Germline CDR1 and CDR2: SGHTA and FQGNSA. The length of the CDR3 is 14 residues. V lost 5 bases to trimming and J lost 6 bases; unmatched junction nucleotides: 5. The variable domain in full, with the rest retrieved from reference TRBV7-2 and TRBJ2-7, is GAGVSQSPSNKVTEKGKDVELRCDPISGHTALYWYRQSLGQGLEFLIYFQGNSAPDKSGLPSDRFSAERTGGSVSTLTIQRTQQEDSAVYLCASSASGRVGEQYFGPGTRLTVT.

A word on this clonotype: A much larger clone differs from this one at a single base, so this may be a read error. The genes are TRBV5-1 and TRBJ2-1; TRBD1 or TRBD2 may be the D gene (5 bases each). Germline CDR1 is SGHRS and CDR2 is YFSETQ. CDR3 length: 14 amino acids. The CDR3 DNA reads as TGCGTCAGCAGCGGAGCAGGGCCGCACAATGAGCAGTTCTTC. This sequence encodes CVSSGAGPHNEQFF.

This clonotype was seen at least ten times. V and J are TRBV5-1 and TRBJ2-5; possibly TRBD1 for D (6 bases). With 4 bases removed from V and 2 bases from J, the gap between germline ends came to 15 bases. This CDR3 has 15 residues. Germline assignment: CDR1 SGHRS and CDR2 YFSETQ. CDR3 in amino acids: CASSPQGSEQETQYF. The CDR3 DNA sequence: TGCGCCAGCAGCCCACAGGGATCTGAGCAAGAGACCCAGTACTTC.

This clonotype was seen at least ten times. CDR3 residues: CSVERRLSGYGEQFF. In DNA form, the CDR3 reads TGCAGCGTTGAACGAAGGCTGTCAGGGTATGGTGAGCAGTTCTTC. The chain uses TRBV29-1 and TRBJ2-1; possibly TRBD1 for D (5 bases). The CDR3 length is 15 residues. V dropped 2 bases and J dropped 9 bases, with 20 bases sitting between them. The germline CDR1 and CDR2 sequences are SQVTM and ANQGSEA.

This clonotype showed up many times. The V call is TRBV29-1, the J call TRBJ1-6; 7 nucleotides match TRBD1. Germline V lookup: CDR1 SQVTM, CDR2 ANQGSEA. The CDR3 covers 13 residues. Trimming cost V 6 bases and J 7 bases; bases outside gene matches: 6. DNA for the CDR3: TGCAGCGTCGCAGACAGGGCCAATTCACCCCTCCACTTT. This encodes CSVADRANSPLHF.

This chain uses TRBV7-8 with TRBJ2-3, with 8 bases aligning to TRBD2. This CDR3 is 15 amino acids long. Germline V CDR1 and CDR2: SGHVS, FQNEAQ. The trim removed 5 bases at V and 4 bases at J, leaving 8 bases unmatched. This CDR3 is CASSPGTREADTQYF. CDR3 in DNA: TGTGCCAGCAGCCCAGGGACTAGGGAGGCAGATACGCAGTATTTT.